This T cell receptor (beta chain) emerged from a study of neoadjuvant nivolumab and ipilimumab in lung cancer. Study in general: The combination arm added day-1 ipilimumab 1 mg/kg to nivolumab 3 mg/kg on days 1, 15, 29. Whole-study findings and limits: TCR clonality did not significantly correlate with pathologic tumor regression. Compared with tumor-adjacent uninvolved lung, resected tumors showed greater richness and clonality. A small number of samples were TCR sequenced.

Using immunoSEQ multiplex PCR, the repertoire was profiled, and TCRdb retains in-frame clones only, with some absent. The repertoire holds around 30,000 clones, with roughly 80% as singletons. Deletions cut 6 bases from V and 4 bases from J, with 8 bases between. There are 11 residues in the CDR3. From germline, CDR1 is SGHRS and CDR2 YFSETQ. The table lists this clone with a few counts. Its antigen is undetermined. The starting material was peripheral blood, obtained before neoadjuvant nivolumab, alone or with ipilimumab. This receptor was obtained from an adult with non-small cell lung cancer. The chain joins TRBV5-1 to TRBJ2-7, with D unresolved. The CDR3 nucleotides are TGCGCCAGCAAGGGCGAATACGAGCAGTACTTC. Protein: CASKGEYEQYF.